This T cell receptor (beta chain) is from a study of response to subunit inactivated influenza vaccine. The germline V gene encodes CDR1 DFQATT and CDR2 SNEGSKA (reference sequence). V lost 6 bases and J 6 bases, leaving 20 bases between the germline ends. CDR3 length equals 15 residues. This clonotype was seen a handful of times. TCRdb re-analysed the RT-PCR reads in MiXCR, keeping a single row per CDR3 protein. The sample comprises more than 450,000 distinct CDR3 sequences, 11% of which are singletons, and approximately 9.9% rests with the top ten. Another study also made use of these data, one on T cells expressing NK-cell markers. That work adds: It was by 5'RACE template switching with UMIs that TCR beta cDNA was made. Over 5 donors had dominant NKG2C+ clonotypes that comprised roughly 1.0-8% of their CD8+ T cells.

The material sequenced was PBMCs from blood, taken on the day of vaccination. The chain employs TRBV20-1 and TRBJ1-4; possibly TRBD1 for D (5 bases). The source is a man aged 45-65 years who received an inactivated influenza vaccine. CDR3 loop: CSAQPQGSPHEKLFF. CDR3 coding DNA: TGCAGTGCACAACCCCAGGGTTCTCCCCATGAAAAACTGTTTTTT.